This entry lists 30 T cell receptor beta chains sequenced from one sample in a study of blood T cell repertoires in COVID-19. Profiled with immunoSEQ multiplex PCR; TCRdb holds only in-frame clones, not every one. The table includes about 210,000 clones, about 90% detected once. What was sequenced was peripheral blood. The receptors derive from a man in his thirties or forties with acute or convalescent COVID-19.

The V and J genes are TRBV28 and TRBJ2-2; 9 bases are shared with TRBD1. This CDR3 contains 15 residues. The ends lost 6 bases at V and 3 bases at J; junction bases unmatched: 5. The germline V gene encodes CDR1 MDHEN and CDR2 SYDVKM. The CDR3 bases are TGTGCCAGCAGCAGACAGGGGGTTTACACCGGGGAGCTGTTTTTT. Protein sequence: CASSRQGVYTGELFF. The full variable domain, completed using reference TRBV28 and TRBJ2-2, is DVKVTQSSRYLVKRTGEKVFLECVQDMDHENMFWYRQDPGLGLRLIYFSYDVKMKEKGDIPEGYSVSREKKERFSLILESASTNQTSMYLCASSRQGVYTGELFFGEGSRLTVL.

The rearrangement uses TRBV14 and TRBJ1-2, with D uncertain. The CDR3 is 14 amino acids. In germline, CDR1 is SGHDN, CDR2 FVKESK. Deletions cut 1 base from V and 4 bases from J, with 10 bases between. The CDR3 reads CASSQARTTYGYTF. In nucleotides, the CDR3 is TGTGCCAGCAGCCAAGCGCGGACTACCTATGGCTACACCTTC.

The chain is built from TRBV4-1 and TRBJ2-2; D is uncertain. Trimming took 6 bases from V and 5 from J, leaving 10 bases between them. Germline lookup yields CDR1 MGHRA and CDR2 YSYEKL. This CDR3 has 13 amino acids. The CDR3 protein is CASRQTATGELFF. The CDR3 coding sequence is TGCGCCAGCAGACAGACGGCTACCGGGGAGCTGTTTTTT.

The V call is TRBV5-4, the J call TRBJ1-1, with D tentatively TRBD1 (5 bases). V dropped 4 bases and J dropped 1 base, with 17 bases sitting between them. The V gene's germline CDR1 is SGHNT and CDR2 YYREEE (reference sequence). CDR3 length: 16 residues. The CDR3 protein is CASSPQRGRGNTEAFF. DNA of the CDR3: TGTGCCAGCAGCCCACAACGTGGGAGGGGGAACACTGAAGCTTTCTTT.

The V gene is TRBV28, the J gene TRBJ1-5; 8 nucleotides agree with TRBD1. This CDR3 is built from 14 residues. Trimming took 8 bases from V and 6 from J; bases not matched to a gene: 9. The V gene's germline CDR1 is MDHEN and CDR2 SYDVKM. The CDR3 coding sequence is TGTGCCAGCGACGGGGGCAGGGGGCTTCAGCCCCAGCATTTT. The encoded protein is CASDGGRGLQPQHF. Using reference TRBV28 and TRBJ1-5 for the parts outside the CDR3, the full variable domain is DVKVTQSSRYLVKRTGEKVFLECVQDMDHENMFWYRQDPGLGLRLIYFSYDVKMKEKGDIPEGYSVSREKKERFSLILESASTNQTSMYLCASDGGRGLQPQHFGDGTRLSIL.

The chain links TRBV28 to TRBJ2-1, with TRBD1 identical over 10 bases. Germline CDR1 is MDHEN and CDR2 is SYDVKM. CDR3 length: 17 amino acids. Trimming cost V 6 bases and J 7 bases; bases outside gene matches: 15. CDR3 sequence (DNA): TGTGCCAGCAGCCCTCTACTCCGGGACAGGGGACAGAATGAGCAGTTCTTC. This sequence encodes CASSPLLRDRGQNEQFF.

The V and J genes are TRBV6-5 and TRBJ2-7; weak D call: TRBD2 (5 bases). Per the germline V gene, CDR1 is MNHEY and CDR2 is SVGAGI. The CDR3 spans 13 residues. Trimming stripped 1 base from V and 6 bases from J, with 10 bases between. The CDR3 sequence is CASSYYRLTEQYF. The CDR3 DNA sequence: TGTGCCAGCAGTTACTACAGACTAACCGAGCAGTACTTC.

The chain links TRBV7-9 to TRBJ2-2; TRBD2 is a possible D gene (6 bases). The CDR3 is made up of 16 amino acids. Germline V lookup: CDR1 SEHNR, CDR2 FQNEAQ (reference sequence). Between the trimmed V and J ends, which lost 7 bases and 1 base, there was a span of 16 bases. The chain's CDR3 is CASISSLGGNTGELFF. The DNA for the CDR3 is TGTGCCAGCATTTCGTCCCTCGGGGGGAACACCGGGGAGCTGTTTTTT.

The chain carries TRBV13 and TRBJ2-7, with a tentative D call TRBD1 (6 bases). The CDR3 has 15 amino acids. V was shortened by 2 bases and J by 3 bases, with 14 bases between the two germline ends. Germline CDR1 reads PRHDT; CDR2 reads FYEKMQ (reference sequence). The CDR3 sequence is CASSLRGMGVYEQYF. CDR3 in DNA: TGTGCCAGCAGCTTAAGGGGGATGGGCGTCTACGAGCAGTACTTC.

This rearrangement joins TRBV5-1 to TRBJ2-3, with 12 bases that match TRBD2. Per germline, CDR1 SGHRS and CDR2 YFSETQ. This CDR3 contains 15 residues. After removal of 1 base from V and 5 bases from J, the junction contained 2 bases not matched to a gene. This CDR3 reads CASSLTSGGQDTQYF. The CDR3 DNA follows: TGCGCCAGCAGCTTGACTAGCGGGGGGCAAGATACGCAGTATTTT.

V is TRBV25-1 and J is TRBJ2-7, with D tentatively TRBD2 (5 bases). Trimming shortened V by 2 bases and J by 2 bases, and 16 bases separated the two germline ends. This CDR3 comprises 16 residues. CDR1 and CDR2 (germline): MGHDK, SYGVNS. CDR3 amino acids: CASSERTWRSTYEQYF. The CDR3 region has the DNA TGTGCCAGCAGTGAACGGACTTGGCGATCCACCTACGAGCAGTACTTC.

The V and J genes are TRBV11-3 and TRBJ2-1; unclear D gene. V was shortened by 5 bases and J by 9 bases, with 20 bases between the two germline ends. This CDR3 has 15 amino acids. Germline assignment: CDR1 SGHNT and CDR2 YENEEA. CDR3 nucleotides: TGTGCCAGCAGCCCCCGCGGTTTTGTCGGCGGTGAGCAGTTCTTC. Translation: CASSPRGFVGGEQFF.

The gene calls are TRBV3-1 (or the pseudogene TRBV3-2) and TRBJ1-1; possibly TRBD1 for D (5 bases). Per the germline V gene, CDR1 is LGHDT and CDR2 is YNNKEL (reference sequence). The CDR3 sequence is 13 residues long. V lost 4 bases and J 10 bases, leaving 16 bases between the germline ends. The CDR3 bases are TGTGCCAGCAGCCCCGGGCACGCCGGGGGAGCTTTCTTT. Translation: CASSPGHAGGAFF.

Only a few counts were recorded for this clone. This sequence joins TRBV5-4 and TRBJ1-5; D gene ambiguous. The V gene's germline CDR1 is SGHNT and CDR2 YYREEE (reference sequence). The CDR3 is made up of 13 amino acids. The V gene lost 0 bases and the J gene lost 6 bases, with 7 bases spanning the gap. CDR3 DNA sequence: TGTGCCAGCAGCTTGGATCGCGGTCAGCCCCAGCATTTT. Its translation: CASSLDRGQPQHF.

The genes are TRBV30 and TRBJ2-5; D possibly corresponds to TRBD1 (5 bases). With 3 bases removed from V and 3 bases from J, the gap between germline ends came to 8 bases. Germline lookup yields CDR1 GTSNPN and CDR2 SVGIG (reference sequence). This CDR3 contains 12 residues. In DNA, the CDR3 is TGTGCCTGGAGAACACAGGAAGAGACCCAGTACTTC. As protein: CAWRTQEETQYF.

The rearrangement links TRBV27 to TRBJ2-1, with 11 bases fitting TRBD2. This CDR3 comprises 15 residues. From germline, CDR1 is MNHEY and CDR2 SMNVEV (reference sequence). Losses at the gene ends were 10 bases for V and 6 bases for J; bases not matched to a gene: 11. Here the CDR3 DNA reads TGTGCCACGTCACTAGCGGGGGATTCCGCCAATGAGCAGTTCTTC. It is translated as CATSLAGDSANEQFF.

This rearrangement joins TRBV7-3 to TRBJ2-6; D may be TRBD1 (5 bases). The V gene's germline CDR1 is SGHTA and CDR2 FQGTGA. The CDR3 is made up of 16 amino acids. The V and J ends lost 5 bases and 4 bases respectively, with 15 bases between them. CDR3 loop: CASSPSTVPGANVLTF. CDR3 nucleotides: TGTGCCAGCAGCCCGTCGACAGTTCCCGGGGCCAACGTCCTGACTTTC.

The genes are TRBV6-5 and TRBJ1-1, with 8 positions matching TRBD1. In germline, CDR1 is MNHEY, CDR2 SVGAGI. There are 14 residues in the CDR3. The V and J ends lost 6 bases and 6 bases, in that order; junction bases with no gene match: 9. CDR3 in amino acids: CASRWTGRTSEAFF. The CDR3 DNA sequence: TGTGCCAGCAGATGGACAGGGAGGACCTCTGAAGCTTTCTTT.

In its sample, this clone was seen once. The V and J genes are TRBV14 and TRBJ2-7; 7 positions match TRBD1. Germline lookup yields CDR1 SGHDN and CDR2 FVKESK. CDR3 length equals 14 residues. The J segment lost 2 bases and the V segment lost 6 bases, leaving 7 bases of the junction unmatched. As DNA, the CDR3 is TGTGCCAGCAGTCTATCGACAGGGCCCTACGAGCAGTACTTC. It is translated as CASSLSTGPYEQYF.

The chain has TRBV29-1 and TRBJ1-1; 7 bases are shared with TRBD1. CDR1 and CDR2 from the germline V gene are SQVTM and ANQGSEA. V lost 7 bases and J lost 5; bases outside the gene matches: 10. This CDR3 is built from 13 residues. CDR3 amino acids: CSAVTGWGTEAFF. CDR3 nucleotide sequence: TGCAGCGCTGTGACAGGGTGGGGGACTGAAGCTTTCTTT.

DNA of the CDR3: TGTGCCAGCAGCCAAGGGCAGGGGGCTATATACAATGAGCAGTTCTTC. This codes for CASSQGQGAIYNEQFF. The chain links TRBV14 to TRBJ2-1; 8 nucleotides align to TRBD1. This CDR3 is built from 16 residues. With 1 base clipped from V and 4 bases from J, the junction kept 6 bases outside the gene matches. Per germline, CDR1 SGHDN and CDR2 FVKESK.

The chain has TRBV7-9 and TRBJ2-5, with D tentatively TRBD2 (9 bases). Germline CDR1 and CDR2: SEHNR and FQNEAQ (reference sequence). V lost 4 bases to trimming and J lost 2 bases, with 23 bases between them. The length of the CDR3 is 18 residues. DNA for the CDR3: TGTGCCAGCAGCTCGCCGGGACTAGCAGGGGGCAGTCAAGAGACCCAGTACTTC. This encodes CASSSPGLAGGSQETQYF. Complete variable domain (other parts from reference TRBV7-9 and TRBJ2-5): DTGVSQNPRHKITKRGQNVTFRCDPISEHNRLYWYRQTLGQGPEFLTYFQNEAQLEKSRLLSDRFSAERPKGSFSTLEIQRTEQGDSAMYLCASSSPGLAGGSQETQYFGPGTRLLVL.

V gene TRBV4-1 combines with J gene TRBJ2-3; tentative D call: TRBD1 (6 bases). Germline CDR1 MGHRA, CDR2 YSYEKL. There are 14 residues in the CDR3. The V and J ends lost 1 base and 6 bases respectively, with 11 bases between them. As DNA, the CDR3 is TGCGCCAGCAGCCAAGCGACAGGTACGGATACGCAGTATTTT. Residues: CASSQATGTDTQYF.

In DNA form, the CDR3 reads TGCGCCAGCAGGGACGTAGCTCTAGCGGTTCCCCACGAGCAGTACTTC. Protein product: CASRDVALAVPHEQYF. The V gene is TRBV10-2, the J gene TRBJ2-7; 7 bases fit TRBD2. V shed 6 bases and J 5 bases; nucleotides not matched to a gene: 16. This CDR3 contains 16 residues. Germline CDR1 and CDR2: WSHSY and SAAADI.

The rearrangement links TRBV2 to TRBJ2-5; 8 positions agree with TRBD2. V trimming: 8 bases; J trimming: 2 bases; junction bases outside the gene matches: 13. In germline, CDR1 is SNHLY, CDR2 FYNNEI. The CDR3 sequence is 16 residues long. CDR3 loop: CASRPLAGGPQETQYF. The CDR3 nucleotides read TGTGCCAGCCGACCTTTGGCGGGGGGCCCACAAGAGACCCAGTACTTC.

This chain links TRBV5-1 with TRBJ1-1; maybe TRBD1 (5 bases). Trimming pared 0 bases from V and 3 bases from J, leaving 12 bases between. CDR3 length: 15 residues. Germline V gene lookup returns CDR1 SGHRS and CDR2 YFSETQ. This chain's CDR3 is CASSLGSRRDTEAFF. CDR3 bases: TGCGCCAGCAGCTTGGGATCGCGCAGGGACACTGAAGCTTTCTTT.

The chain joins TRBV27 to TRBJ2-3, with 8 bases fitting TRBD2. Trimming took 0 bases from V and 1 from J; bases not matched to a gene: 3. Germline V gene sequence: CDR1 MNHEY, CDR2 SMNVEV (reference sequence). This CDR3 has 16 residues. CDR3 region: CASSLSSGGRTDTQYF. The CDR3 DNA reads TGTGCCAGCAGTTTATCCAGCGGGGGCCGCACAGATACGCAGTATTTT.

CDR3 bases: TGTGCCATCAGCGGACAGAACTATGGCTACACCTTC. Its protein is CAISGQNYGYTF. The chain combines TRBV10-3 with TRBJ1-2, with D perhaps matching TRBD1 (6 bases). The CDR3 sequence is 12 residues long. Trimming took off 6 bases at V and 2 bases at J, with 7 bases between the two ends. The V gene's germline CDR1 is ENHRY and CDR2 SYGVKD.

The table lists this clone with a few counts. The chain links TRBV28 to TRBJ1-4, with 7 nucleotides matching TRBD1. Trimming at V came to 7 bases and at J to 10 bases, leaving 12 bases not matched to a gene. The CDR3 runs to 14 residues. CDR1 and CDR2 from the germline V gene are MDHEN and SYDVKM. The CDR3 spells CASKGGIQIGKLFF. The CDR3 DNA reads TGTGCCAGCAAAGGGGGCATACAGATTGGAAAACTGTTTTTT.

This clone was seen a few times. In DNA form, the CDR3 reads TGTGCCAGCAGTGAGGAGGGGCGGTCCCGCTCACCCCTCCACTTT. Translation gives CASSEEGRSRSPLHF. This chain uses TRBV2 with TRBJ1-6; maybe TRBD1 (5 bases). Between the trimmed V and J ends, which lost 3 bases and 10 bases, there was a span of 16 bases. From germline, CDR1 is SNHLY and CDR2 FYNNEI. This CDR3 is 15 amino acids long. Using reference TRBV2 and TRBJ1-6 for the parts outside the CDR3, the full variable domain is EPEVTQTPSHQVTQMGQEVILRCVPISNHLYFYWYRQILGQKVEFLVSFYNNEISEKSEIFDDQFSVERPDGSNFTLKIRSTKLEDSAMYFCASSEEGRSRSPLHFGNGTRLTVT.